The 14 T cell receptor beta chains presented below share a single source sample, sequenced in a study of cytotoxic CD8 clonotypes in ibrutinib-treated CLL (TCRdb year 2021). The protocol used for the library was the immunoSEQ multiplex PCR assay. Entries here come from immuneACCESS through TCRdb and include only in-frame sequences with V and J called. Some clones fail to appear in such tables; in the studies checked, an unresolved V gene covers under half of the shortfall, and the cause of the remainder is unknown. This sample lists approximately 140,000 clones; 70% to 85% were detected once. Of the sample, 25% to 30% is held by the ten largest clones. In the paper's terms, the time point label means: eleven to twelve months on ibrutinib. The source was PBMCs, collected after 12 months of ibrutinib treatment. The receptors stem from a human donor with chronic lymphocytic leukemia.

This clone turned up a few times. In DNA, the CDR3 is TGTGCCAGCAGTGCGGGACTAGCGGGTACCTTGGCGTACTTC. Its protein product is CASSAGLAGTLAYF. The chain links TRBV28 to TRBJ2-7, with 12 bases identical to TRBD2. The CDR3 is made up of 14 amino acids. Germline V lookup: CDR1 MDHEN, CDR2 SYDVKM. The junction had 11 bases not matched to a gene; V was cut back by 5 bases and J by 12 bases.

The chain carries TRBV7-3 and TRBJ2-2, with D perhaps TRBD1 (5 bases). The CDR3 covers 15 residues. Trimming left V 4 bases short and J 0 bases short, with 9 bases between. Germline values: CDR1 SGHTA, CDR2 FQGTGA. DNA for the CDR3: TGTGCCAGCAGCTCGTCAGGGTCGAACACCGGGGAGCTGTTTTTT. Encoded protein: CASSSSGSNTGELFF.

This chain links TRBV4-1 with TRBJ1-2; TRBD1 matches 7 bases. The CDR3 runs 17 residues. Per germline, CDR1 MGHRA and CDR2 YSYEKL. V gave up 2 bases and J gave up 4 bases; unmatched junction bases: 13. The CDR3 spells CASSQTIRDRDTYGYTF. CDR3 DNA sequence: TGCGCCAGCAGCCAAACTATTAGGGACAGAGATACCTATGGCTACACCTTC.

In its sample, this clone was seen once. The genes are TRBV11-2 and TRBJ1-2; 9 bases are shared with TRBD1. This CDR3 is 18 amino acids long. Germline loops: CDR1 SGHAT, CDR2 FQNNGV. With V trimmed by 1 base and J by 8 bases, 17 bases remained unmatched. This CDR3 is CASSLVFVGATGGSGYTF. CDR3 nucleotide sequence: TGTGCCAGCAGCTTAGTATTTGTAGGAGCGACAGGGGGTTCAGGCTACACCTTC.

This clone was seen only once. The CDR3 is CASSRDRGTYEQYF. DNA of the CDR3: TGTGCCAGCAGCCGGGACAGGGGTACCTACGAGCAGTACTTC. The rearrangement uses TRBV11-1 and TRBJ2-7; 10 positions agree with TRBD1. This CDR3 spans 14 amino acids. V gave up 5 bases and J gave up 2 bases; unmatched junction bases: 3. CDR1 SGHAT and CDR2 FQDESV come from the germline V gene (reference sequence).

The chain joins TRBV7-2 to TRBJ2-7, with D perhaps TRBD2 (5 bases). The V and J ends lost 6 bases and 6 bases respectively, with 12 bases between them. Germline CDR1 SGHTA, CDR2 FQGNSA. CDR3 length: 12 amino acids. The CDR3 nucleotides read TGTGCCAGCAGTTCGGGATTAGGCGAGCAGTACTTC. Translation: CASSSGLGEQYF.

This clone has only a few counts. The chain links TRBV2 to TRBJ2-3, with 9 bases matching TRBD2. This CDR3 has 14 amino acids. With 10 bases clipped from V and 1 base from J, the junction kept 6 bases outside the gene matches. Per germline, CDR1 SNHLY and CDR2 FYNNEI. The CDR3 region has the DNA TGTGCCAACTCACGGACTAGCGGCACAGATACGCAGTATTTT. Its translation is CANSRTSGTDTQYF.

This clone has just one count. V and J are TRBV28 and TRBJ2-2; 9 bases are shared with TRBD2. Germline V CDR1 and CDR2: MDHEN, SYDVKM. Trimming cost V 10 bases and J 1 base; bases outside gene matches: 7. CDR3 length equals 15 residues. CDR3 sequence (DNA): TGTGCCACCAAGGCGGGGGGGCAGAACACCGGGGAGCTGTTTTTT. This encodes CATKAGGQNTGELFF.

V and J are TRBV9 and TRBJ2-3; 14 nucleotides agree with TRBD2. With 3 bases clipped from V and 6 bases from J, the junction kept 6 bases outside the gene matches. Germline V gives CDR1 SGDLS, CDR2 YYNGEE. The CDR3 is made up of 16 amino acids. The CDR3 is CASSAETSGRGDTQYF. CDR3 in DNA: TGTGCCAGCAGCGCGGAGACTAGCGGGAGGGGGGATACGCAGTATTTT.

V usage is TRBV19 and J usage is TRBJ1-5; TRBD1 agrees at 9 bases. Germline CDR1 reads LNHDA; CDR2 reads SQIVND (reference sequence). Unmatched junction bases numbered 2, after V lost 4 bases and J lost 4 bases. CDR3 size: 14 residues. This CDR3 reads CASSTGTGNQPQHF. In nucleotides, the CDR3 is TGTGCCAGTAGTACGGGGACAGGGAATCAGCCCCAGCATTTT.

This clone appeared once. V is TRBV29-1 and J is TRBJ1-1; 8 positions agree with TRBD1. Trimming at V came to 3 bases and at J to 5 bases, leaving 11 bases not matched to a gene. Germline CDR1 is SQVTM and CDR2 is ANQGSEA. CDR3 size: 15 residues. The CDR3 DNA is TGCAGCGTTGATGTATGGACAGGGAAGGGGACTGAAGCTTTCTTT. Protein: CSVDVWTGKGTEAFF.

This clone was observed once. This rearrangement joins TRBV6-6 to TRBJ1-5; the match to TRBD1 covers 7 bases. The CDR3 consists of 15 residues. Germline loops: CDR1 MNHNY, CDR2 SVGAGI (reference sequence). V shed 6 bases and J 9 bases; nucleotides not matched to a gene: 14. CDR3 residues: CASRTRTGGLGPQHF. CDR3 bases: TGTGCCAGCAGAACCCGGACAGGCGGCCTGGGGCCCCAGCATTTT.

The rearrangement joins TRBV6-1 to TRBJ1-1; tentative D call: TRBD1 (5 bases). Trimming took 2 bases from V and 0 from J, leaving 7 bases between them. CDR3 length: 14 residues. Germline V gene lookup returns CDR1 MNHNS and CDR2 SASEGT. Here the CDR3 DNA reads TGTGCCAGCAGTGAACCGACAGTGAACACTGAAGCTTTCTTT. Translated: CASSEPTVNTEAFF.

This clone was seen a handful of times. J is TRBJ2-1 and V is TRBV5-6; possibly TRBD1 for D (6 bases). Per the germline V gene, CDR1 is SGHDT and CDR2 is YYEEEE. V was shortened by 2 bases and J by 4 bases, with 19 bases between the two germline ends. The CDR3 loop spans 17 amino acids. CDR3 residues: CASSFLLTGLAYNEQFF. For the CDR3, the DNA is TGTGCCAGCAGCTTCCTATTAACAGGGCTCGCATACAATGAGCAGTTCTTC.